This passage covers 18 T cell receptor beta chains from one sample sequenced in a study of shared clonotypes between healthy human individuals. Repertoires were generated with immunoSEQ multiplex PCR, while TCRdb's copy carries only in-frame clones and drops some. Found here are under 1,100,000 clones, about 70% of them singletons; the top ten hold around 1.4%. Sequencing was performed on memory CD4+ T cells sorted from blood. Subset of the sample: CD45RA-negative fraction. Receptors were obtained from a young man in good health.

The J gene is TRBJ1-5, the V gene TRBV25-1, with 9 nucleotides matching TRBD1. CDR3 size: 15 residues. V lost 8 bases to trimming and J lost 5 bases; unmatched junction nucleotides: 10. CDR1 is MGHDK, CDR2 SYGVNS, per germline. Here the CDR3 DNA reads TGTGCCAGCTCTAAGGCGGGACAGGGTGATCAGCCCCAGCATTTT. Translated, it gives CASSKAGQGDQPQHF.

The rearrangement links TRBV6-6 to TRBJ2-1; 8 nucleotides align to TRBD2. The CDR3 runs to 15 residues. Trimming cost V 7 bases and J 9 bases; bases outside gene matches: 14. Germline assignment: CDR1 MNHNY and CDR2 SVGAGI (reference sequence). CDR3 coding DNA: TGTGCCAGCACCGAATCTATGAGACTAGCGAGTGAGCAGTTCTTC. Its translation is CASTESMRLASEQFF.

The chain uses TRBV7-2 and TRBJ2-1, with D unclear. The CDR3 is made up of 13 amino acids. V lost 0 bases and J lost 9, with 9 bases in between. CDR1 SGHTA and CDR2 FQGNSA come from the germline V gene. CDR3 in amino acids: CASSLARTTEQFF. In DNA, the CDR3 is TGTGCCAGCAGCTTAGCGCGCACTACTGAGCAGTTCTTC.

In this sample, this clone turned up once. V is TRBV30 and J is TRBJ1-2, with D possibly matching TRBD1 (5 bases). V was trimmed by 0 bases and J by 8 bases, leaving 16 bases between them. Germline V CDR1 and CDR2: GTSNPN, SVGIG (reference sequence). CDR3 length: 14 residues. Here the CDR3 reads CAWSVRETVKGYTF. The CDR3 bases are TGTGCCTGGAGTGTACGGGAGACAGTCAAAGGCTACACCTTC.

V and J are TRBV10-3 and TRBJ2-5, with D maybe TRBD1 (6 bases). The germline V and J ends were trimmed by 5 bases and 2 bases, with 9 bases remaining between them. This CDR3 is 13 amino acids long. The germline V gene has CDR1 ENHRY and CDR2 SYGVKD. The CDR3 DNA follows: TGTGCCATCAGTCCAGGGGCTCAAGAGACCCAGTACTTC. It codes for CAISPGAQETQYF.

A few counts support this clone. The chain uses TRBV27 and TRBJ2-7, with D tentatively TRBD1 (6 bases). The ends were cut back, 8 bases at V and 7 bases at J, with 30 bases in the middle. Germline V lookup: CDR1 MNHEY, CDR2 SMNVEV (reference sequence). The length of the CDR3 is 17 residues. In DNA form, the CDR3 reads TGTGCCAGCCAGTCCAGGGGTCGGGGACACGGTCGTTGGGAGCAGTACTTC. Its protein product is CASQSRGRGHGRWEQYF.

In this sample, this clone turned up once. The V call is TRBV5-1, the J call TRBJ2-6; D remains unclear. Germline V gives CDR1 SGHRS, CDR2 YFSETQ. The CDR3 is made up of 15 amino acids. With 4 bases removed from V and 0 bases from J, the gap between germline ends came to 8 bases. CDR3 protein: CASSRGVSGANVLTF. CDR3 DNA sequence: TGCGCCAGCAGCCGCGGTGTCTCTGGGGCCAACGTCCTGACTTTC.

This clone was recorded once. CDR3 sequence (DNA): TGTGCCAGCAGCCTCGGGGGCCAAGAGACCCAGTACTTC. Translated: CASSLGGQETQYF. The chain has TRBV7-8 and TRBJ2-5; TRBD2 might be the D (6 bases). The CDR3 runs 13 residues. Germline V gene sequence: CDR1 SGHVS, CDR2 FQNEAQ. V lost 5 bases and J lost 1, with 8 bases in between.

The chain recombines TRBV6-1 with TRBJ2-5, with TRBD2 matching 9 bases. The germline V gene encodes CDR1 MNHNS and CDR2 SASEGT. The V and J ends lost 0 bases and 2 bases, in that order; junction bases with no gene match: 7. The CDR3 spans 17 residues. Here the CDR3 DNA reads TGTGCCAGCAGTGAAGCATTCGCGGGGGGGAGGCAAGAGACCCAGTACTTC. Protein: CASSEAFAGGRQETQYF.

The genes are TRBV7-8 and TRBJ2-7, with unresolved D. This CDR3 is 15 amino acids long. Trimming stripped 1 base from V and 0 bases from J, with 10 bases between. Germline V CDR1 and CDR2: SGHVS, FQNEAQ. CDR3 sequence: CASSLEGRSSYEQYF. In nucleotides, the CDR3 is TGTGCCAGCAGCTTAGAGGGCAGGAGCTCCTACGAGCAGTACTTC. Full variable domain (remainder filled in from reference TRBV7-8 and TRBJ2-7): GAGVSQSPRYKVAKRGQDVALRCDPISGHVSLFWYQQALGQGPEFLTYFQNEAQLDKSGLPSDRFFAERPEGSVSTLKIQRTQQEDSAVYLCASSLEGRSSYEQYFGPGTRLTVT.

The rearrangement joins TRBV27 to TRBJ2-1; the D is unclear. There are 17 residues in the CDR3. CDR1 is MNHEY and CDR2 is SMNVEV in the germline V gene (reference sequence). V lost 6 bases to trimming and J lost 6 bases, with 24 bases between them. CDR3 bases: TGTGCCAGCAGATTAGTTTGGGTATTGGATCCCGGCAATGAGCAGTTCTTC. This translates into CASRLVWVLDPGNEQFF.

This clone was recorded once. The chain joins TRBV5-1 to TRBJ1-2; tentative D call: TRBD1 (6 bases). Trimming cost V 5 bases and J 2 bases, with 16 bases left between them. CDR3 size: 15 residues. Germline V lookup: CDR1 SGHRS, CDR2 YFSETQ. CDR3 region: CASREGGSGNYGYTF. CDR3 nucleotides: TGCGCCAGCAGGGAAGGGGGTAGTGGGAACTATGGCTACACCTTC.

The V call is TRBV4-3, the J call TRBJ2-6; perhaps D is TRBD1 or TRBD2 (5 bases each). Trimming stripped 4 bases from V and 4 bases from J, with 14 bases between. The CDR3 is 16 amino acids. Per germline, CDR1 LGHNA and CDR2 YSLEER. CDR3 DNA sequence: TGCGCCAGCAGCCGGGAGTGGGGGTTCGGGGCCAACGTCCTGACTTTC. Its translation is CASSREWGFGANVLTF.

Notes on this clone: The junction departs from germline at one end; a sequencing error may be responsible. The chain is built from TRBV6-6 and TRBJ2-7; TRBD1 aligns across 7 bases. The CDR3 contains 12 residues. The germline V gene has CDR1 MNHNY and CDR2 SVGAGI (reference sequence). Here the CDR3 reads CASSSRGDSLQF. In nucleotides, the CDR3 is TGTGCCAGCAGTTCGCGAGGGGACAGCCTACAATTC.

In DNA, the CDR3 is TGTGCCAGCAGCTTTCTTGGCAGGGTGTACGAGCAGTACTTC. This encodes CASSFLGRVYEQYF. The gene calls are TRBV5-5 and TRBJ2-7, with D maybe TRBD1 (5 bases). Germline loops: CDR1 SGHKS, CDR2 YYEKEE (reference sequence). V dropped 2 bases and J dropped 4 bases, with 13 bases sitting between them. CDR3 length equals 14 residues.

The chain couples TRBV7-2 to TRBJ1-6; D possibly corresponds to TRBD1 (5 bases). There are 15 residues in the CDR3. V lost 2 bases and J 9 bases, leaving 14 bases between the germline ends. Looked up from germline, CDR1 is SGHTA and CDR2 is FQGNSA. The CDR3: CASSLQGKAGSPLHF. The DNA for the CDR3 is TGTGCCAGCAGCTTACAGGGCAAGGCGGGTTCACCCCTCCACTTT.

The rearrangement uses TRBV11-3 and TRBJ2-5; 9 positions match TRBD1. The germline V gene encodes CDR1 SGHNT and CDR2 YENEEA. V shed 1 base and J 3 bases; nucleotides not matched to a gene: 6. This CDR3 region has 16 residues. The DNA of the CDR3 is TGTGCCAGCAGCTTAGGTGACAGGGGGTTGGAAGAGACCCAGTACTTC. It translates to CASSLGDRGLEETQYF.

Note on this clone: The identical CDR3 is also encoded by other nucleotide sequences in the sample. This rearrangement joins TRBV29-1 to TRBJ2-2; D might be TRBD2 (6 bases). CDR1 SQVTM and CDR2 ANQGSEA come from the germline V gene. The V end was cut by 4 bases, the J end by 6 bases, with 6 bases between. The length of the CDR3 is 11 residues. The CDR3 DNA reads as TGCAGCGTTGCGGGGGCCGGGGAGCTGTTTTTT. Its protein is CSVAGAGELFF.